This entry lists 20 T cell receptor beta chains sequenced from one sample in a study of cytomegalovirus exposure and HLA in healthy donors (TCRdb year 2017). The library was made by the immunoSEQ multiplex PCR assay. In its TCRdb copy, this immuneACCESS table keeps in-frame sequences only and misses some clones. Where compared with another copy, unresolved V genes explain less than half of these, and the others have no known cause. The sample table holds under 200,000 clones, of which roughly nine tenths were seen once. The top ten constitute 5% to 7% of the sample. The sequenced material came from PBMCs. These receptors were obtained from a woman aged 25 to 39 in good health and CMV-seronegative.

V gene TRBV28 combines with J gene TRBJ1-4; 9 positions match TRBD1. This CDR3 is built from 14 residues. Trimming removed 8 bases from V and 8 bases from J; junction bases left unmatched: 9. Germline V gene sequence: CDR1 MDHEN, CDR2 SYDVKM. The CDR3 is CASLEHRGREKLFF. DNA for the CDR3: TGTGCCAGCCTCGAACACAGGGGGCGGGAAAAACTGTTTTTT.

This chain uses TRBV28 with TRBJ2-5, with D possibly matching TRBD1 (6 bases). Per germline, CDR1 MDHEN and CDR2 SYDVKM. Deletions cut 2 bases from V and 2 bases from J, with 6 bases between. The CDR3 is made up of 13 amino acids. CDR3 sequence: CASSLQGQETQYF. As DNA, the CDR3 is TGTGCCAGCAGTTTACAGGGGCAAGAGACCCAGTACTTC. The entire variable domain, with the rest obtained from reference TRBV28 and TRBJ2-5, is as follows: DVKVTQSSRYLVKRTGEKVFLECVQDMDHENMFWYRQDPGLGLRLIYFSYDVKMKEKGDIPEGYSVSREKKERFSLILESASTNQTSMYLCASSLQGQETQYFGPGTRLLVL.

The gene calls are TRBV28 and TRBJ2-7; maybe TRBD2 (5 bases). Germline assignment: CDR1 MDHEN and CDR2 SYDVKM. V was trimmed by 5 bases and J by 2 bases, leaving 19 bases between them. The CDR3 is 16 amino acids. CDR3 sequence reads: CASSPLGGRVTYEQYF. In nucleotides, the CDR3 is TGTGCCAGCAGTCCCCTCGGTGGGCGGGTCACCTACGAGCAGTACTTC.

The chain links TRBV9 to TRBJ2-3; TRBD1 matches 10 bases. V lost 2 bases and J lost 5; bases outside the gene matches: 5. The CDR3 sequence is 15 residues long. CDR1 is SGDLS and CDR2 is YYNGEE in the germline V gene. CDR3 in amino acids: CASSVTGGEGDTQYF. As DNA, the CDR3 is TGTGCCAGCAGCGTGACAGGGGGCGAAGGAGATACGCAGTATTTT.

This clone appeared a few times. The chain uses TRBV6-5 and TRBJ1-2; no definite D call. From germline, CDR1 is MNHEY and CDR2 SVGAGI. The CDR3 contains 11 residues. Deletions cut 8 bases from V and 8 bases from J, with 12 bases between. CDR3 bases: TGTGCCAGCTACAAATCTAGGGGCTACACCTTC. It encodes CASYKSRGYTF.

This CDR3 reads CASSLEGGRAYEQFF. CDR3 bases: TGTGCCAGCAGCTTAGAAGGCGGGAGGGCCTATGAGCAGTTCTTC. The V call is TRBV7-9, the J call TRBJ2-1, with TRBD2 matching 9 bases. CDR3 length: 15 residues. Germline lookup yields CDR1 SEHNR and CDR2 FQNEAQ (reference sequence). With V trimmed by 1 base and J by 8 bases, 6 bases remained unmatched. Supplemented by reference TRBV7-9 and TRBJ2-1, the full variable domain reads DTGVSQNPRHKITKRGQNVTFRCDPISEHNRLYWYRQTLGQGPEFLTYFQNEAQLEKSRLLSDRFSAERPKGSFSTLEIQRTEQGDSAMYLCASSLEGGRAYEQFFGPGTRLTVL.

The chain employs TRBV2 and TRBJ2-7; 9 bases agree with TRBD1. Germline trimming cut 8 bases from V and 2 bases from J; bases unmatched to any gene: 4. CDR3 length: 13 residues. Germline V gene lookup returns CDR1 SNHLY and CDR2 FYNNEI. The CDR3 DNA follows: TGTGCCAGCGGGACAGGGTCCGCCTACGAGCAGTACTTC. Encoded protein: CASGTGSAYEQYF.

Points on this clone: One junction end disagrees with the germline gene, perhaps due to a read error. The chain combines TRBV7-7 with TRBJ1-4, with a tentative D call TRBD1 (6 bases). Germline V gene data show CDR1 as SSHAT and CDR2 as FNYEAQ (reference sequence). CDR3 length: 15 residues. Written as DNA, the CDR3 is TGTGCTAGCAGCCTCGGACAGACACATAATGAAAAACTGTTTTTT. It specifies CASSLGQTHNEKLFF.

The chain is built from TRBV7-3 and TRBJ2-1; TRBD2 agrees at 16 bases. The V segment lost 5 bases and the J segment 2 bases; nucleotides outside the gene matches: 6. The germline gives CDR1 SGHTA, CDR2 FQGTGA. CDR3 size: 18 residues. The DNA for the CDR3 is TGTGCCAGCAGCGAAACCGGGACTAGCGGGAGGGCCTACAATGAGCAGTTCTTC. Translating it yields CASSETGTSGRAYNEQFF.

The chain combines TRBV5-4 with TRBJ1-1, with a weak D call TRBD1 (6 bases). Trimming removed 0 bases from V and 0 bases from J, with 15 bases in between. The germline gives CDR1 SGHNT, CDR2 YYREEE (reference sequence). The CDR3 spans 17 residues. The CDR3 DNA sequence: TGTGCCAGCAGCTTGGGACCGACAGGCATTATGAACACTGAAGCTTTCTTT. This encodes CASSLGPTGIMNTEAFF.

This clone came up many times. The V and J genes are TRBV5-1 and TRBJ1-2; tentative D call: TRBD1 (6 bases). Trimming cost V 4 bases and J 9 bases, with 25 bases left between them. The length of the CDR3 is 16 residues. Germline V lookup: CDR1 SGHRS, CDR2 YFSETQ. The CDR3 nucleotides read TGCGCCAGCAGCCCGACGAGCCAGGGGTCGAGGCTGCGCTACACCTTC. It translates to CASSPTSQGSRLRYTF. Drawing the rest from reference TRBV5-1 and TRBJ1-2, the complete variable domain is KAGVTQTPRYLIKTRGQQVTLSCSPISGHRSVSWYQQTPGQGLQFLFEYFSETQRNKGNFPGRFSGRQFSNSRSEMNVSTLELGDSALYLCASSPTSQGSRLRYTFGSGTRLTVV.

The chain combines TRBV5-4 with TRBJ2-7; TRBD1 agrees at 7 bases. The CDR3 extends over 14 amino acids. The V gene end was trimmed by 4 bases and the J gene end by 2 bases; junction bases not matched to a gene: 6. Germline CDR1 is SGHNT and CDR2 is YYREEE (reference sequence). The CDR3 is CASSQAQGAYEQYF. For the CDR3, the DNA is TGTGCCAGCAGCCAAGCCCAGGGGGCCTACGAGCAGTACTTC.

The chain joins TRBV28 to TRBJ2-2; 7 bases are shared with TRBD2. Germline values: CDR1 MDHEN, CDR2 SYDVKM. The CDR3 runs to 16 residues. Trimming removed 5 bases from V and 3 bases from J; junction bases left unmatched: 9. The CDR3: CASSPQWGGDTGELFF. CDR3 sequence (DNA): TGTGCCAGCAGTCCCCAATGGGGGGGGGACACCGGGGAGCTGTTTTTT.

CDR3 protein: CASSADSPLHF. CDR3 in DNA: TGTGCCAGTAGTGCGGATTCACCCCTCCACTTT. The chain joins TRBV19 to TRBJ1-6; D unclear. The germline V gene has CDR1 LNHDA and CDR2 SQIVND (reference sequence). The CDR3 is 11 amino acids. V dropped 5 bases and J dropped 8 bases, with 4 bases sitting between them. Looking up the rest from reference TRBV19 and TRBJ1-6 gives the full variable domain: DGGITQSPKYLFRKEGQNVTLSCEQNLNHDAMYWYRQDPGQGLRLIYYSQIVNDFQKGDIAEGYSVSREKKESFPLTVTSAQKNPTAFYLCASSADSPLHFGNGTRLTVT.

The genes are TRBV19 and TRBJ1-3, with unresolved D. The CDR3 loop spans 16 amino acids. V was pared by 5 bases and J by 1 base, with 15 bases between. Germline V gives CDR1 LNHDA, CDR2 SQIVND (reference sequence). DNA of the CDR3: TGTGCCAGTAGTCATTTTGTTCGGGAATCTGGAAACACCATATATTTT. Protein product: CASSHFVRESGNTIYF.

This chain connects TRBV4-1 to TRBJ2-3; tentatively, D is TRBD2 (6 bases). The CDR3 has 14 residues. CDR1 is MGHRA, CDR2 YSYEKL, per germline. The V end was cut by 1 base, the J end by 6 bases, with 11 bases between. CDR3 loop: CASSQGRLDDTQYF. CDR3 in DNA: TGCGCCAGCAGCCAAGGGAGACTAGACGATACGCAGTATTTT.

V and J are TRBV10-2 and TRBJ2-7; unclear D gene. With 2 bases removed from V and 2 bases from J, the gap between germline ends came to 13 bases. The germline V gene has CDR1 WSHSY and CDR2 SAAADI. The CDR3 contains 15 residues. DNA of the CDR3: TGCGCCAGCAGTGAGAAAAGTACGATTACCTACGAGCAGTACTTC. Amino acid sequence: CASSEKSTITYEQYF.

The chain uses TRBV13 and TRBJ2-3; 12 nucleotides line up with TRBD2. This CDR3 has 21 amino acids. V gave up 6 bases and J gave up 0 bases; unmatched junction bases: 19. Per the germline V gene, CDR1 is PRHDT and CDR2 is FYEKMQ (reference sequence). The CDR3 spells CASSSDFSGTSGSSSTDTQYF. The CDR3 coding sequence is TGTGCCAGCAGTTCCGATTTTTCCGGGACTAGCGGGTCCTCTAGCACAGATACGCAGTATTTT.

DNA of the CDR3: TGTGCCAGCTGGGAAGGGAACACCGGGGAGCTGTTTTTT. Amino acid sequence: CASWEGNTGELFF. This chain joins TRBV6-1 and TRBJ2-2; D not certain. Trimming removed 8 bases from V and 1 base from J, with 8 bases in between. Germline CDR1 is MNHNS and CDR2 is SASEGT. The length of the CDR3 is 13 residues.

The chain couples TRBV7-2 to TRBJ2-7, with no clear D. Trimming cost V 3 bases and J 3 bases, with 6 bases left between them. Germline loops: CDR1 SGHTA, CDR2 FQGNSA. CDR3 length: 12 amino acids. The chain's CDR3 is CASSLSFYEQYF. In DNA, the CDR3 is TGTGCCAGCAGCTTGAGTTTCTACGAGCAGTACTTC. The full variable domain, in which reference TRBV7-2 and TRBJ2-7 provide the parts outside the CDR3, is GAGVSQSPSNKVTEKGKDVELRCDPISGHTALYWYRQSLGQGLEFLIYFQGNSAPDKSGLPSDRFSAERTGGSVSTLTIQRTQQEDSAVYLCASSLSFYEQYFGPGTRLTVT.